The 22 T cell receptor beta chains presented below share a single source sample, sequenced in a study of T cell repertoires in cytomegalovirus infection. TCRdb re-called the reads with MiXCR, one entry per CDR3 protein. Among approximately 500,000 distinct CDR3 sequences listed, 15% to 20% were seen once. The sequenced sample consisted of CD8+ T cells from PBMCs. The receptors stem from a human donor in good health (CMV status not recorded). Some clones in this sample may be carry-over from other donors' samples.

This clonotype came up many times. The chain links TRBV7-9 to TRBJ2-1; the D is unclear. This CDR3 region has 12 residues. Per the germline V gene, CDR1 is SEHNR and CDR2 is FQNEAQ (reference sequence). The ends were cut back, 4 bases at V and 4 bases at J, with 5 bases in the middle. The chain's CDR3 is CASSSLYNEQFF. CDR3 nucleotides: TGTGCCAGCAGCTCCCTGTACAATGAGCAGTTCTTC.

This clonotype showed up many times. The CDR3 protein is CASSLGSGPEAFF. The CDR3 region has the DNA TGTGCCAGCAGCTTAGGCTCAGGGCCTGAAGCTTTCTTT. The chain is built from TRBV11-2 and TRBJ1-1; a weak D match, TRBD1 (5 bases). Germline V gene sequence: CDR1 SGHAT, CDR2 FQNNGV. The CDR3 consists of 13 residues. V lost 1 base to trimming and J lost 6 bases, with 9 bases between them.

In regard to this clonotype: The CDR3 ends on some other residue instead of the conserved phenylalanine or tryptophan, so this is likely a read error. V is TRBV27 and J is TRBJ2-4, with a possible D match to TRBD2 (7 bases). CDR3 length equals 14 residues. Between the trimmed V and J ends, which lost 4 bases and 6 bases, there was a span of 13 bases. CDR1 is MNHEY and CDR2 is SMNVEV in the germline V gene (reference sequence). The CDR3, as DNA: TGTGCCAGCAGTTCACGGCGGGGGCTAAACATTCAGTACTTA. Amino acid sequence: CASSSRRGLNIQYL.

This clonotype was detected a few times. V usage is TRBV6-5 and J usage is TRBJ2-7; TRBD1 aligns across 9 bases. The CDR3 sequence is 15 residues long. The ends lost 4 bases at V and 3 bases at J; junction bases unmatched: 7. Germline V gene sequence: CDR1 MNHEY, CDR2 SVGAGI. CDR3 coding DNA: TGTGCCAGCAGTTCCAGACAGGGGGTAGTCTACGAGCAGTACTTC. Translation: CASSSRQGVVYEQYF.

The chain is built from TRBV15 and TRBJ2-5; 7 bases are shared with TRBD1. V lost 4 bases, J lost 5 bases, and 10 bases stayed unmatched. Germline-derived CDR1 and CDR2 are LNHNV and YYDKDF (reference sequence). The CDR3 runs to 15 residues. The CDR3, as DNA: TGTGCCACCAGCACAACAAGACAGGGATTGGAGACCCAGTACTTC. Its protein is CATSTTRQGLETQYF.

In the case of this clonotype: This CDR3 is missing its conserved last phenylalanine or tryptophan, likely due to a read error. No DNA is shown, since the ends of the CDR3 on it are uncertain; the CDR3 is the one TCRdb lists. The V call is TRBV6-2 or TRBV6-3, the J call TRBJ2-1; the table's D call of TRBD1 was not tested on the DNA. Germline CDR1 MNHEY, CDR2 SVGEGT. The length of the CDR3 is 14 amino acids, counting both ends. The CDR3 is CASSSPGPRREQVI.

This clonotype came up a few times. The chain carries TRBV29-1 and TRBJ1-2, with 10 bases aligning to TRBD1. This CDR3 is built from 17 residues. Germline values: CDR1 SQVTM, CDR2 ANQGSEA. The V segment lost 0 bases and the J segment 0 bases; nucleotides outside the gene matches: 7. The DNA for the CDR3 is TGCAGCGTTGAAGATCGGGGACAGGGGCCCCCTAACTATGGCTACACCTTC. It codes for CSVEDRGQGPPNYGYTF.

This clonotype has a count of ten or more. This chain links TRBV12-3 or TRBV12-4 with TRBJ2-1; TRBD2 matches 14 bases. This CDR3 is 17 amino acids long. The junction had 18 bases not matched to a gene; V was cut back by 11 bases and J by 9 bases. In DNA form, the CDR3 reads TGTGCCTCCAGGGGACTAGCGGGAGTGGGGACCCCCGGTGAGCAGTTCTTC. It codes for CASRGLAGVGTPGEQFF.

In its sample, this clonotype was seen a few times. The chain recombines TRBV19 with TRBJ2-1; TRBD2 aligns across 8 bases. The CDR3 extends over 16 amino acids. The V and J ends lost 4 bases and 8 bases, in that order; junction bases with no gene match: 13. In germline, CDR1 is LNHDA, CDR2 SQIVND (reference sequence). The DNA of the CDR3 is TGTGCCAGTAGTACTGATACGGAGCGGGGGAGGGATGAGCAGTTCTTC. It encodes CASSTDTERGRDEQFF.

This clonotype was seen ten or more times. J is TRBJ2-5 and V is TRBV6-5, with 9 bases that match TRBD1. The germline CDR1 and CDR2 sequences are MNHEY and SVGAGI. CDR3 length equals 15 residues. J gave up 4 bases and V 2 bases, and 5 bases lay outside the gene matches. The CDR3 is CASSYTGGTVETQYF. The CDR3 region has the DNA TGTGCCAGCAGTTACACAGGGGGCACCGTAGAGACCCAGTACTTC.

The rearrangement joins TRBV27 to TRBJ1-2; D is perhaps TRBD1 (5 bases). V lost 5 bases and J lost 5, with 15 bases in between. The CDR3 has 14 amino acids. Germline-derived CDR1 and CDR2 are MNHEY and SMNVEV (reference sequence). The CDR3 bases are TGTGCCAGCAGTCCCGGGGGGGTGAGGTATGGCTACACCTTC. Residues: CASSPGGVRYGYTF.

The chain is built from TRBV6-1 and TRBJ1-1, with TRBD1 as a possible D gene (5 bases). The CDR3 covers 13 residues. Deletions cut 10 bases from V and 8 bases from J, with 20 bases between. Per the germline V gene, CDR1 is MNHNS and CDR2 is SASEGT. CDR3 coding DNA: TGTGCCATCCGGGACGGTCGTCGTTCCGAAGCTTTCTTT. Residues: CAIRDGRRSEAFF.

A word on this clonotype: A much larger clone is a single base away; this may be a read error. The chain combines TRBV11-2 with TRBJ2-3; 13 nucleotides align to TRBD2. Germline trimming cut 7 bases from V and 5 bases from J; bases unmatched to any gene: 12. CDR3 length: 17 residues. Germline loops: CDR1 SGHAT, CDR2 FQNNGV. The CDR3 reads CASIFTTSGGALDTQYF. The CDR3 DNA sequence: TGTGCCAGCATCTTCACCACTAGCGGGGGGGCGTTAGATACGCAGTATTTT.

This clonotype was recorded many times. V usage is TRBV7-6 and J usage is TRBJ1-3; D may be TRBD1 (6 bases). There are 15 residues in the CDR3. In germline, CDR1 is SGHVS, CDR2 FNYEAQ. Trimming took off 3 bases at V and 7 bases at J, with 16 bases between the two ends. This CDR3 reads CASSFRRGTANTIYF. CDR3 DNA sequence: TGTGCCAGCAGCTTTCGAAGGGGGACCGCGAACACCATATATTTT. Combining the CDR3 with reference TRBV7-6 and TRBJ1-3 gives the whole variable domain GAGVSQSPRYKVTKRGQDVALRCDPISGHVSLYWYRQALGQGPEFLTYFNYEAQQDKSGLPNDRFSAERPEGSISTLTIQRTEQRDSAMYRCASSFRRGTANTIYFGEGSWLTVV.

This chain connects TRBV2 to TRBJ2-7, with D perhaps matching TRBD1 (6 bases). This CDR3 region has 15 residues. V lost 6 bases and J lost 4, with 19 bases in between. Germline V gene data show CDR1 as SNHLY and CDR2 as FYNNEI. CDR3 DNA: TGTGCCAGCAGCGCCACAGGGATCGGGGATTACGAGCAGTACTTC. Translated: CASSATGIGDYEQYF.

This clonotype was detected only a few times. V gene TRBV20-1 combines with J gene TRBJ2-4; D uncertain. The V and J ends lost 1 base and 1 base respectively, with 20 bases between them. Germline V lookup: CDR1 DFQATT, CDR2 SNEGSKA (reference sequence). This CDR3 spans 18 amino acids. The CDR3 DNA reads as TGCAGTGCTAGAGGGGCCGGAGTTTCAGGTCGGGCCAAAAACATTCAGTACTTC. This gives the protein CSARGAGVSGRAKNIQYF.

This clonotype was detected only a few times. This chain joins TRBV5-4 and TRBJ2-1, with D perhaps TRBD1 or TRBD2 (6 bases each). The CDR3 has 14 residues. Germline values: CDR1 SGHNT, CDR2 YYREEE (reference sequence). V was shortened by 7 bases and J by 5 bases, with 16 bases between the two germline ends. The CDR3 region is CASLGPGADNEQFF. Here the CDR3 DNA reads TGTGCCAGCCTCGGTCCGGGGGCCGACAATGAGCAGTTCTTC.

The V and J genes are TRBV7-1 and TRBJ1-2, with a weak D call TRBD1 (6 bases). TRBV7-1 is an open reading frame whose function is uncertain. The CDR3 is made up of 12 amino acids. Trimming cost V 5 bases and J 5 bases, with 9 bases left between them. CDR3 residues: CASSGQLYGYTF. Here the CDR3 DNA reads TGTGCCAGCAGCGGACAGTTATATGGCTACACCTTC.

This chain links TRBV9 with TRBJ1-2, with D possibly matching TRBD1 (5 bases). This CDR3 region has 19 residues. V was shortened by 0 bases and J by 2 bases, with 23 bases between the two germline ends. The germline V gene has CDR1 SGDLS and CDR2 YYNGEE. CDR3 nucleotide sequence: TGTGCCAGCAGCGTAGCCCCTATCGGCGGTCAGGGAAGCAACTATGGCTACACCTTC. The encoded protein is CASSVAPIGGQGSNYGYTF.

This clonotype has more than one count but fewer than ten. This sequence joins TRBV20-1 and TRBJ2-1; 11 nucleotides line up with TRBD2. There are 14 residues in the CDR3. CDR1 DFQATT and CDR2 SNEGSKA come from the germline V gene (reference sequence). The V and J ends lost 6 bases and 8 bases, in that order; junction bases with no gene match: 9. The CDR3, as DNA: TGCAGTGCGAAGATTCTAGCGGGAGGCTATGAGCAGTTCTTC. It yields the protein CSAKILAGGYEQFF.

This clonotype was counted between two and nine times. The CDR3 DNA sequence: TGTGCCAGCAGCCCCGGGGAGAGCGGGGAGCTGTTTTTT. It translates to CASSPGESGELFF. The chain carries TRBV7-9 and TRBJ2-2; D may be TRBD2 (5 bases). Trimming cost V 5 bases and J 7 bases, with 11 bases left between them. There are 13 residues in the CDR3. Germline V lookup: CDR1 SEHNR, CDR2 FQNEAQ (reference sequence).

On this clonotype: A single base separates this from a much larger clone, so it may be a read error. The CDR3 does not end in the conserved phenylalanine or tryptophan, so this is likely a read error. CDR3 amino acids: CATSGTSGSSNEQFY. The CDR3 nucleotides read TGTGCCACCAGCGGAACTAGCGGGAGTTCAAATGAGCAGTTCTAC. V is TRBV15 and J is TRBJ2-1; TRBD2 matches 11 bases. Germline values: CDR1 LNHNV, CDR2 YYDKDF (reference sequence). The CDR3 has 15 residues. J was trimmed by 7 bases and V by 5 bases; bases with no gene match: 7.